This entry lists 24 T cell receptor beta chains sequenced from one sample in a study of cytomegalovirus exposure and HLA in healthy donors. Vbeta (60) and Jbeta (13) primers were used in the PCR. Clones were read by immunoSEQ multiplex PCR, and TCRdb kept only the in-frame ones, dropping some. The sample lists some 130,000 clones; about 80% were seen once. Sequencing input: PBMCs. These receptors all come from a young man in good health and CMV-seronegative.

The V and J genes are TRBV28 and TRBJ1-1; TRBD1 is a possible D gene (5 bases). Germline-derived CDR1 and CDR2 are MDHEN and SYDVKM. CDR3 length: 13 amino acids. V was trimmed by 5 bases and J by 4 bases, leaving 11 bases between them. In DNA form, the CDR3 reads TGTGCCAGCAGTCCCGCCGGGGGCACTGAAGCTTTCTTT. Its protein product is CASSPAGGTEAFF.

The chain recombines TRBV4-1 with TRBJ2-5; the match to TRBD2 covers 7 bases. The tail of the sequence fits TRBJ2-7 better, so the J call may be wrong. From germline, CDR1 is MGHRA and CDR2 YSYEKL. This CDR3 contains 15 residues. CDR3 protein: CASSQLAAGSYEQYF. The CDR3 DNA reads TGCGCCAGCAGCCAACTAGCGGCCGGGTCCTACGAGCAGTACTTC.

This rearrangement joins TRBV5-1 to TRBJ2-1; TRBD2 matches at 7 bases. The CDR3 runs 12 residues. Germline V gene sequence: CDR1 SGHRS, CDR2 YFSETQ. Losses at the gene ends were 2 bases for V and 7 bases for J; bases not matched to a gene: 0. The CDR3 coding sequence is TGCGCCAGCAGCTTACTAGCGAATGAGCAGTTCTTC. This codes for CASSLLANEQFF.

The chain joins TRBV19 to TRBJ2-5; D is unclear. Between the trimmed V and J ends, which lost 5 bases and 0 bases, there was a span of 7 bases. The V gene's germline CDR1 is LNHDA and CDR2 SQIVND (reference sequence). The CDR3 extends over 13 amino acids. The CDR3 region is CASSPLHQETQYF. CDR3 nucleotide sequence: TGTGCCAGTAGTCCCCTACACCAAGAGACCCAGTACTTC.

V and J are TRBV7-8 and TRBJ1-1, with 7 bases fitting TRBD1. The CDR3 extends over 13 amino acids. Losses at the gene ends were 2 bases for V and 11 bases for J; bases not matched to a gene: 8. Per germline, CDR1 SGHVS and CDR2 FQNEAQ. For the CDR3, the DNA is TGTGCCAGCAGCTTACGGACAGGTCCTTATGCTTTCTTT. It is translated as CASSLRTGPYAFF.

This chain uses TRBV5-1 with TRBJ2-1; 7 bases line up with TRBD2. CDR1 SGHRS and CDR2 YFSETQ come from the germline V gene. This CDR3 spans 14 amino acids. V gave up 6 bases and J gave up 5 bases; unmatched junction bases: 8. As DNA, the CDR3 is TGCGCCAGCACCTGGGAGGGAGTAAACAATGAGCAGTTCTTC. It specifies CASTWEGVNNEQFF. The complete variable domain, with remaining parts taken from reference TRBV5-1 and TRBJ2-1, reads KAGVTQTPRYLIKTRGQQVTLSCSPISGHRSVSWYQQTPGQGLQFLFEYFSETQRNKGNFPGRFSGRQFSNSRSEMNVSTLELGDSALYLCASTWEGVNNEQFFGPGTRLTVL.

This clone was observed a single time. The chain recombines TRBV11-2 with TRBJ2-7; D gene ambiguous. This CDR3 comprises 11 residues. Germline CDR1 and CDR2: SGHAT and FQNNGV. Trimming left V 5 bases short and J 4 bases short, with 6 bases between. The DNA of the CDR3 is TGTGCCAGCAGCGCTATGTACGAGCAGTACTTC. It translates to CASSAMYEQYF. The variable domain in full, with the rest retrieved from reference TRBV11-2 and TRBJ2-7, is EAGVAQSPRYKIIEKRQSVAFWCNPISGHATLYWYQQILGQGPKLLIQFQNNGVVDDSQLPKDRFSAERLKGVDSTLKIQPAKLEDSAVYLCASSAMYEQYFGPGTRLTVT.

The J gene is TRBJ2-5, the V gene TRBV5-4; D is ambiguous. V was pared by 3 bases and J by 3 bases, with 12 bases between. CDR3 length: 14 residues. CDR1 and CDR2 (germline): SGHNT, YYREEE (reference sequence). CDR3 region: CASSSRPPEETQYF. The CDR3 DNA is TGTGCCAGCAGCTCCCGCCCTCCAGAAGAGACCCAGTACTTC.

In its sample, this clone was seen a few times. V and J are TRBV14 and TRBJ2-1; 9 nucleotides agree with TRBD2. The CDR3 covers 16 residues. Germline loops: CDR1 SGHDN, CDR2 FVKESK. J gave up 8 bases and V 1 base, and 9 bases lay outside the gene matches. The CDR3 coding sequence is TGTGCCAGCAGCCAAGTCGGCGGGAGGGCTTTCGATGAGCAGTTCTTC. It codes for CASSQVGGRAFDEQFF.

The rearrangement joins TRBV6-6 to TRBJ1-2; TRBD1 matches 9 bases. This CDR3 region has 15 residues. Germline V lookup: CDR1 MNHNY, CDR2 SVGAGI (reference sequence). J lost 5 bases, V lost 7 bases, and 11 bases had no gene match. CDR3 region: CASNQMGQGHYGYTF. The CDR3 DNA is TGTGCCAGCAACCAAATGGGACAGGGACATTATGGCTACACCTTC.

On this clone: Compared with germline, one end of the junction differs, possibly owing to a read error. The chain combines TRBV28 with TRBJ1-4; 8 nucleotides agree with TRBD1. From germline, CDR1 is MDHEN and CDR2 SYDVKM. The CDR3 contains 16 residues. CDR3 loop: CASRTGGIGKIEKLLF. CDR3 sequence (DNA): TGTGCCAGCAGAACAGGGGGTATCGGAAAGATTGAAAAACTGCTTTTT. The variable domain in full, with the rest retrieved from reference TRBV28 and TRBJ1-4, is DVKVTQSSRYLVKRTGEKVFLECVQDMDHENMFWYRQDPGLGLRLIYFSYDVKMKEKGDIPEGYSVSREKKERFSLILESASTNQTSMYLCASRTGGIGKIEKLLFGSGTQLSVL.

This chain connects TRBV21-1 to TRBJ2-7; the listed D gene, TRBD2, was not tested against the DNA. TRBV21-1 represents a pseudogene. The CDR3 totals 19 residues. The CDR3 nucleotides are TGTGCCAGCAGCAAAGCGGCTAGCGGGAGGGCCGGCATTATCTACGAGCAGTACTTC. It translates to CASSKAASGRAGIIYEQYF.

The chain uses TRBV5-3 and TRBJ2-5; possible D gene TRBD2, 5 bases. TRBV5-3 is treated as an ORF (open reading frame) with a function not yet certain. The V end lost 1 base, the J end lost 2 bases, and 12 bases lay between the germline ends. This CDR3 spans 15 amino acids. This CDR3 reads CARSLPPGWQETQYF. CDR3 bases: TGTGCCAGAAGCTTGCCCCCGGGGTGGCAAGAGACCCAGTACTTC.

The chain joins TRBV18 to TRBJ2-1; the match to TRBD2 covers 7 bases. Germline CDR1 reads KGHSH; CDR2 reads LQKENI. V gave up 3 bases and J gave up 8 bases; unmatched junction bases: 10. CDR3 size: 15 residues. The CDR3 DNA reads TGTGCCAGCTCACCTCTCGAGGGAGGGTACGATGAGCAGTTCTTC. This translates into CASSPLEGGYDEQFF.

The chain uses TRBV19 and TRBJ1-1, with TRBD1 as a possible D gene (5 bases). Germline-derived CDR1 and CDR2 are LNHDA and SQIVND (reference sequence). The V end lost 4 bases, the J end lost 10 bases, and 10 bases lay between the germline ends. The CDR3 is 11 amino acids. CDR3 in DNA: TGTGCCAGTAGTAGGCGGGGGAGAGCTTTCTTT. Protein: CASSRRGRAFF. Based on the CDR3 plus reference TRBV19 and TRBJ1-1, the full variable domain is DGGITQSPKYLFRKEGQNVTLSCEQNLNHDAMYWYRQDPGQGLRLIYYSQIVNDFQKGDIAEGYSVSREKKESFPLTVTSAQKNPTAFYLCASSRRGRAFFGQGTRLTVV.

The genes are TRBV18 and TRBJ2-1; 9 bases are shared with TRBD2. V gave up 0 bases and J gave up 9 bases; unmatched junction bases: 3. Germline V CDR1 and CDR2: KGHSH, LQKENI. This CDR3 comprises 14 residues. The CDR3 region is CASSPPAGGSEQFF. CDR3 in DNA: TGTGCCAGCTCACCACCGGCGGGAGGGAGTGAGCAGTTCTTC.

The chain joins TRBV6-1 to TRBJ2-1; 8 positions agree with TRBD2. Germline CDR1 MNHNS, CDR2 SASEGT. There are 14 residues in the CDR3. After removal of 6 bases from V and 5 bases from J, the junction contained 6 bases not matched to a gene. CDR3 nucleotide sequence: TGTGCCAGCAGGTGGGAGACTAGCGACAATGAGCAGTTCTTC. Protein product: CASRWETSDNEQFF.

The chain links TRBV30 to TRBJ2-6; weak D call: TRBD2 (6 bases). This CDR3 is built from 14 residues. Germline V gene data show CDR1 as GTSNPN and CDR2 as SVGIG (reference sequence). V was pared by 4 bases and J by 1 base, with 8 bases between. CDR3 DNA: TGTGCCTGGAACGGGGGATCTGGGGCCAACGTCCTGACTTTC. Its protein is CAWNGGSGANVLTF.

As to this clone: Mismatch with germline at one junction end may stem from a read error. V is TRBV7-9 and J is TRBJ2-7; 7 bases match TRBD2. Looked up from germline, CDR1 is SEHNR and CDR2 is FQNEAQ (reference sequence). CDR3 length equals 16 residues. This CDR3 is CSSSLARGLGSYEQYF. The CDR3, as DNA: TGTTCCAGCAGCTTAGCGCGGGGGTTGGGGTCCTACGAGCAGTACTTC.

CDR3 region: CASSLEQGATAFF. The CDR3 bases are TGTGCCAGCAGCTTAGAACAGGGGGCGACCGCTTTCTTT. The V gene is TRBV7-9, the J gene TRBJ1-1, with 9 bases lining up with TRBD1. Germline V gene sequence: CDR1 SEHNR, CDR2 FQNEAQ (reference sequence). CDR3 length: 13 residues. V lost 1 base and J lost 11; bases outside the gene matches: 5.

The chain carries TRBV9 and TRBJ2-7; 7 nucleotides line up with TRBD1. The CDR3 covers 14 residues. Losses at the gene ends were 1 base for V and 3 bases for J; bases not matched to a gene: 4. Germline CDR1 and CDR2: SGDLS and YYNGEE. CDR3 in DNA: TGTGCCAGCAGCGTAAGCGGACAGGACTACGAGCAGTACTTC. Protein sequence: CASSVSGQDYEQYF.

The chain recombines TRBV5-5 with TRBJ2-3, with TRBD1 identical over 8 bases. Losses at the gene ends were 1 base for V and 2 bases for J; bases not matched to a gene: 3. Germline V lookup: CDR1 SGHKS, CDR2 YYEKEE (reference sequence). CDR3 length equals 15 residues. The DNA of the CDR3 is TGTGCCAGCAGCTTGACGGGACAGGTCACAGATACGCAGTATTTT. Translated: CASSLTGQVTDTQYF.

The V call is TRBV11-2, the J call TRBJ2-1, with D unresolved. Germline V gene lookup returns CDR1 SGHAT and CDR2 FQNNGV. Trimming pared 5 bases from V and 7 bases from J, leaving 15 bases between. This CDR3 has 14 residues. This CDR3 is CASSPLTARNEQFF. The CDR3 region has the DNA TGTGCCAGCAGCCCCCTAACGGCGCGGAATGAGCAGTTCTTC.

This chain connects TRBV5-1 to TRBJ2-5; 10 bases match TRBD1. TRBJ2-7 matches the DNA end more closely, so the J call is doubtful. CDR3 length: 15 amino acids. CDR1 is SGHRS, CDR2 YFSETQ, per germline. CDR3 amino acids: CASSSRDRGGYEQYF. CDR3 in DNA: TGCGCCAGCAGCTCCCGGGACAGGGGTGGTTACGAGCAGTACTTC.